Detailed here is one T cell receptor beta chain. Losses at the gene ends were 2 bases for V and 0 bases for J; bases not matched to a gene: 13. CDR1 and CDR2 from the germline V gene are SGHAT and FQNNGV. This CDR3 spans 18 amino acids. This record comes from a study of blood T cell repertoires in COVID-19. Overall study: The samples span acute and convalescent COVID-19 from the United States, Italy and Spain. The analysed material was cDNA or gDNA that came from T cells, B-cell-depleted T cells, or PBMCs.

Per the authors' pipeline: Scientists estimated how many nucleated cells there were by amplifying reference gene primers. Sequenced by immunoSEQ multiplex PCR; TCRdb stores in-frame clones only, minus some. V and J calls and clone size are given by that table; D and trimming were obtained from the DNA. Seen here are about 27,000 clones, 65% to 90% observed once, and the top ten hold 25%. This chain uses TRBV11-2 with TRBJ2-7; 7 bases map to TRBD1. The clonotype comes from a man in his 70s with active COVID-19. Sequencing was performed on peripheral blood. DNA of the CDR3: TGTGCCAGCAGCTTACTCTGGGCGACAGGGAAGGTCTCCTACGAGCAGTACTTC. Protein: CASSLLWATGKVSYEQYF.